This TCR beta chain was recorded in a study of control samples from healthy donors and cancer patients. Using immunoSEQ multiplex PCR, the repertoire was profiled, and TCRdb retains in-frame clones only, with some absent. The table includes about 110,000 clones, approximately 83% detected once. This clone was seen a handful of times. Sequencing was done on a sample of blood. The TCR originated in a woman aged 50 to 65 in good health.

CDR3 amino acids: CASSEIWTDTDTQYF. The CDR3, as DNA: TGTGCCAGCAGTGAAATTTGGACAGACACAGATACGCAGTATTTT. The rearrangement joins TRBV6-1 to TRBJ2-3, with D perhaps TRBD1 (6 bases). The CDR3 totals 15 residues. The V gene lost 2 bases and the J gene lost 2 bases, with 11 bases spanning the gap. The germline V gene encodes CDR1 MNHNS and CDR2 SASEGT.